The 32 T cell receptor beta chains reported below all come from one sample, sequenced in a study of PD-1 and CTLA-4 blockade in melanoma (dated by TCRdb to the early 2020s). Library method: the immunoSEQ multiplex PCR assay. The table was pulled from immuneACCESS by TCRdb, which kept in-frame rearrangements only. Such tables lose some clones; where checked, under half of the loss comes from unresolved V genes, and the rest has no known cause. This sample gives roughly 30,000 clones in total; about 89% of them show up just once. The ten largest clonotypes hold roughly 8.1% of the sample. The material sequenced was CD8+ T cells from peripheral blood, taken before anti-PD-1 treatment. The receptors shown here come from a human donor with melanoma.

The chain has TRBV5-6 and TRBJ2-3; TRBD2 matches at 9 bases. The junction had 6 bases not matched to a gene; V was cut back by 4 bases and J by 0 bases. Germline V gene lookup returns CDR1 SGHDT and CDR2 YYEEEE. The CDR3 contains 16 residues. The DNA for the CDR3 is TGTGCCAGCAGCGCGGCTAGCGGGGCTAGCACAGATACGCAGTATTTT. This codes for CASSAASGASTDTQYF.

V usage is TRBV27 and J usage is TRBJ2-7; 9 bases are a match to TRBD2. The germline V gene encodes CDR1 MNHEY and CDR2 SMNVEV (reference sequence). J lost 3 bases, V lost 7 bases, and 16 bases had no gene match. The CDR3 length is 17 residues. CDR3 in DNA: TGTGCCAGCACCGGTAGCGGGAGCCCTCACCCGATCTACGAGCAGTACTTC. This gives the protein CASTGSGSPHPIYEQYF.

The chain has TRBV10-1 and TRBJ2-1; 11 bases map to TRBD2. V was clipped by 7 bases and J by 7 bases; unmatched bases: 3. The CDR3 is 13 residues long. Per the germline V gene, CDR1 is WNHNN and CDR2 is SYGVQD (reference sequence). CDR3 sequence: CASKASGGNEQFF. The DNA of the CDR3 is TGCGCCAGCAAGGCTAGCGGGGGGAATGAGCAGTTCTTC.

The table lists this clone with a few counts. The chain has TRBV5-1 and TRBJ2-2; the D is unclear. Trimming shortened V by 4 bases and J by 6 bases, and 4 bases separated the two germline ends. Germline V gives CDR1 SGHRS, CDR2 YFSETQ. CDR3 length: 11 residues. The CDR3 sequence: CASSHPGELFF. CDR3 DNA sequence: TGCGCCAGCAGCCACCCCGGGGAGCTGTTTTTT.

The chain joins TRBV7-8 to TRBJ2-1; possibly TRBD2 for D (6 bases). The germline V and J ends were trimmed by 5 bases and 3 bases, with 17 bases remaining between them. CDR3 length: 16 amino acids. Germline CDR1 is SGHVS and CDR2 is FQNEAQ. CDR3 loop: CASSLGHLGGYNEQFF. Here the CDR3 DNA reads TGTGCCAGCAGCCTAGGACACCTGGGGGGCTACAATGAGCAGTTCTTC.

The chain recombines TRBV9 with TRBJ2-3; D tentatively reads TRBD1 or TRBD2 (5 bases each). CDR1 is SGDLS, CDR2 YYNGEE, per germline. V was clipped by 3 bases and J by 5 bases, with 19 bases between them. This CDR3 comprises 16 residues. For the CDR3, the DNA is TGTGCCAGCAGCGGAGGGGACCAACGCACATTAGATACGCAGTATTTT. It specifies CASSGGDQRTLDTQYF.

The rearrangement uses TRBV6-5 and TRBJ1-1; D not resolved. V was trimmed by 11 bases and J by 0 bases, leaving 10 bases between them. Germline values: CDR1 MNHEY, CDR2 SVGAGI. The CDR3 runs 12 residues. The CDR3 reads CAHARVNTEAFF. As DNA, the CDR3 is TGTGCCCACGCAAGGGTGAACACTGAAGCTTTCTTT.

The V and J genes are TRBV7-6 and TRBJ2-5, with 12 bases aligning to TRBD2. The CDR3 length is 15 residues. V was pared by 5 bases and J by 5 bases, with 6 bases of the junction left unmatched. CDR1 SGHVS and CDR2 FNYEAQ come from the germline V gene. In nucleotides, the CDR3 is TGTGCCAGCAGCGGCAGACTAGCGGGGGAGGAGACCCAGTACTTC. This translates into CASSGRLAGEETQYF.

J is TRBJ2-7 and V is TRBV5-6, with D perhaps TRBD2 (5 bases). CDR1 and CDR2 (germline): SGHDT, YYEEEE. The CDR3 sequence is 14 residues long. V dropped 3 bases and J dropped 2 bases, with 12 bases sitting between them. CDR3 loop: CASSSPFGAYEQYF. Written as DNA, the CDR3 is TGTGCCAGCAGCTCCCCCTTCGGGGCCTACGAGCAGTACTTC.

V and J are TRBV29-1 and TRBJ2-7; D might be TRBD1 (6 bases). The CDR3 is 15 residues long. Germline loops: CDR1 SQVTM, CDR2 ANQGSEA. V shed 6 bases and J shed 0 bases, with 18 bases lying between them. The CDR3 DNA is TGCAGCGTAAACATCCCGACAGGTCGCTCCTACGAGCAGTACTTC. Its protein product is CSVNIPTGRSYEQYF.

V is TRBV7-3 and J is TRBJ1-1, with D perhaps matching TRBD1 (5 bases). This CDR3 region has 13 residues. With 5 bases removed from V and 4 bases from J, the gap between germline ends came to 11 bases. Germline values: CDR1 SGHTA, CDR2 FQGTGA. DNA of the CDR3: TGTGCCAGCAGCCCCGGGACGTTCACTGAAGCTTTCTTT. It translates to CASSPGTFTEAFF.

This chain uses TRBV12-3 or TRBV12-4 with TRBJ2-4, with 7 bases that match TRBD2. The V segment lost 2 bases and the J segment 8 bases; nucleotides outside the gene matches: 3. The CDR3 has 13 residues. This CDR3 reads CASSLSGGDIQYF. CDR3 bases: TGTGCCAGCAGTTTAAGTGGGGGGGACATTCAGTACTTC.

The V gene is TRBV27, the J gene TRBJ1-5; D is perhaps TRBD1 (6 bases). Germline CDR1 is MNHEY and CDR2 is SMNVEV (reference sequence). The CDR3 extends over 12 amino acids. Trimming cost V 11 bases and J 6 bases, with 14 bases left between them. CDR3 in amino acids: CACGQGTQPQHF. CDR3 DNA sequence: TGTGCCTGTGGGCAGGGGACTCAGCCCCAGCATTTT.

The chain is built from TRBV18 and TRBJ1-3; 9 bases match TRBD1. The CDR3 is made up of 15 amino acids. Per the germline V gene, CDR1 is KGHSH and CDR2 is LQKENI. The J segment lost 4 bases and the V segment lost 6 bases, leaving 7 bases of the junction unmatched. CDR3 sequence reads: CASSPGTGSGNTIYF. CDR3 nucleotides: TGTGCCAGCTCTCCCGGGACAGGGTCAGGAAACACCATATATTTT.

V is TRBV5-6 and J is TRBJ1-1; D not resolved. The V and J ends lost 0 bases and 7 bases respectively, with 10 bases between them. The CDR3 is 13 residues long. Germline assignment: CDR1 SGHDT and CDR2 YYEEEE. The CDR3 bases are TGTGCCAGCAGCTTGGCCGGGAAGGGTGAAGCTTTCTTT. It translates to CASSLAGKGEAFF.

This sequence joins TRBV7-9 and TRBJ1-1; D is unclear. This CDR3 comprises 14 residues. Germline assignment: CDR1 SEHNR and CDR2 FQNEAQ (reference sequence). V lost 3 bases to trimming and J lost 8 bases, with 16 bases between them. The CDR3 here is CASSLSRGEGEAFF. As DNA, the CDR3 is TGTGCCAGCAGCTTGTCCCGCGGGGAAGGGGAAGCTTTCTTT.

The chain uses TRBV29-1 and TRBJ2-1, with a weak D call TRBD1 (6 bases). The CDR3 spans 13 residues. V lost 7 bases and J lost 2, with 12 bases in between. The germline CDR1 and CDR2 sequences are SQVTM and ANQGSEA. The CDR3 protein is CSARTATYNEQFF. The CDR3 DNA reads as TGCAGCGCTAGGACAGCAACCTACAATGAGCAGTTCTTC.

V and J are TRBV6-2 or TRBV6-3 and TRBJ1-4; TRBD1 is a possible D gene (5 bases). Germline CDR1 MNHEY, CDR2 SVGEGT. The CDR3 spans 16 residues. V lost 4 bases and J 10 bases, leaving 22 bases between the germline ends. DNA for the CDR3: TGTGCCAGCAGTTCCACTCCGGGATTCGGGGACGTAAAACTGTTTTTT. It codes for CASSSTPGFGDVKLFF.

This chain joins TRBV7-9 and TRBJ1-1; 8 bases map to TRBD1. Looked up from germline, CDR1 is SEHNR and CDR2 is FQNEAQ (reference sequence). V trimming: 5 bases; J trimming: 4 bases; junction bases outside the gene matches: 3. This CDR3 has 13 amino acids. The CDR3 here is CASSSDRGTEAFF. For the CDR3, the DNA is TGTGCCAGCAGCAGCGACAGGGGCACTGAAGCTTTCTTT.

The chain recombines TRBV4-1 with TRBJ2-3; unclear D gene. Trimming took off 0 bases at V and 2 bases at J, with 6 bases between the two ends. The CDR3 loop spans 14 amino acids. Germline loops: CDR1 MGHRA, CDR2 YSYEKL. The CDR3 nucleotides read TGCGCCAGCAGCCAAGATGGGTCCACAGATACGCAGTATTTT. It is translated as CASSQDGSTDTQYF.

The chain uses TRBV19 and TRBJ2-3; TRBD1 matches 7 bases. CDR1 and CDR2 (germline): LNHDA, SQIVND (reference sequence). The CDR3 length is 15 residues. Unmatched junction bases numbered 6, after V lost 3 bases and J lost 3 bases. Here the CDR3 reads CASSIKGTVTDTQYF. In DNA, the CDR3 is TGTGCCAGTAGTATTAAGGGGACAGTGACAGATACGCAGTATTTT.

The V and J genes are TRBV9 and TRBJ1-3; unclear D gene. Germline-derived CDR1 and CDR2 are SGDLS and YYNGEE. Trimming pared 5 bases from V and 4 bases from J, leaving 10 bases between. CDR3 size: 13 residues. CDR3 sequence reads: CASREESGNTIYF. The CDR3 DNA is TGTGCCAGCAGGGAGGAGTCCGGAAACACCATATATTTT.

The CDR3: CATSSDRGLTEAFF. The CDR3 nucleotides are TGTGCCACCAGCAGTGACAGGGGGCTCACTGAAGCTTTCTTT. The gene calls are TRBV15 and TRBJ1-1, with 10 bases aligning to TRBD1. The CDR3 has 14 amino acids. V dropped 3 bases and J dropped 4; count of bases not matched to a gene: 2. The germline CDR1 and CDR2 sequences are LNHNV and YYDKDF (reference sequence). Full variable domain (missing parts from reference TRBV15 and TRBJ1-1): DAMVIQNPRYQVTQFGKPVTLSCSQTLNHNVMYWYQQKSSQAPKLLFHYYDKDFNNEADTPDNFQSRRPNTSFCFLDIRSPGLGDTAMYLCATSSDRGLTEAFFGQGTRLTVV.

The chain couples TRBV9 to TRBJ2-5; perhaps TRBD2 as D (6 bases). This CDR3 region has 16 residues. The ends were cut back, 0 bases at V and 0 bases at J, with 12 bases in the middle. Looked up from germline, CDR1 is SGDLS and CDR2 is YYNGEE. The CDR3 region has the DNA TGTGCCAGCAGCGTAGAGGCCGGAGGGTACCAAGAGACCCAGTACTTC. It yields the protein CASSVEAGGYQETQYF.

The chain is built from TRBV27 and TRBJ1-1; D perhaps matches TRBD1 (5 bases). Germline assignment: CDR1 MNHEY and CDR2 SMNVEV (reference sequence). The CDR3 is made up of 15 amino acids. V was trimmed by 2 bases and J by 4 bases, leaving 14 bases between them. Here the CDR3 reads CASSLEGAGGTEAFF. The CDR3, as DNA: TGTGCCAGCAGTTTAGAAGGGGCTGGGGGCACTGAAGCTTTCTTT.

Of note for this clone: The sample has other DNA sequences that encode this CDR3 too. This sequence joins TRBV6-2 or TRBV6-3 and TRBJ1-5; no clear D gene. The CDR3 contains 13 residues. CDR1 is MNHEY and CDR2 is SVGEGT in the germline V gene. The V gene lost 6 bases and the J gene lost 1 base, with 7 bases spanning the gap. CDR3 sequence reads: CASSPGSNQPQHF. The CDR3 DNA follows: TGTGCCAGCAGCCCCGGGAGCAATCAGCCCCAGCATTTT.

The chain couples TRBV28 to TRBJ2-1, with D unresolved. Germline-derived CDR1 and CDR2 are MDHEN and SYDVKM. This CDR3 is 13 amino acids long. The V end lost 7 bases, the J end lost 6 bases, and 13 bases lay between the germline ends. CDR3 DNA: TGTGCCAGCACCCACTTCGATTCCAATGAGCAGTTCTTC. Its protein product is CASTHFDSNEQFF. Together with reference TRBV28 and TRBJ2-1, the CDR3 gives the full variable domain: DVKVTQSSRYLVKRTGEKVFLECVQDMDHENMFWYRQDPGLGLRLIYFSYDVKMKEKGDIPEGYSVSREKKERFSLILESASTNQTSMYLCASTHFDSNEQFFGPGTRLTVL.

The chain recombines TRBV14 with TRBJ1-1, with unresolved D. Germline CDR1 SGHDN, CDR2 FVKESK. This CDR3 is 15 amino acids long. Trimming cost V 0 bases and J 3 bases, with 11 bases left between them. DNA of the CDR3: TGTGCCAGCAGCCAAGAGGGTTATCGGGACACTGAAGCTTTCTTT. Protein: CASSQEGYRDTEAFF.

This chain links TRBV30 with TRBJ1-2; 8 nucleotides agree with TRBD1. Germline V gene sequence: CDR1 GTSNPN, CDR2 SVGIG (reference sequence). The CDR3 is 14 amino acids. The J segment lost 8 bases and the V segment lost 3 bases, leaving 11 bases of the junction unmatched. The CDR3 region is CAWRSPQGVSGYTF. CDR3 DNA: TGTGCCTGGAGAAGCCCACAGGGGGTCAGCGGCTACACCTTC.

The chain joins TRBV12-3 or TRBV12-4 to TRBJ2-5; TRBD1 aligns across 9 bases. J was trimmed by 5 bases and V by 6 bases; bases with no gene match: 4. The CDR3 has 13 residues. The DNA for the CDR3 is TGTGCCAGCAGGGACAGGGGAGGGGAGACCCAGTACTTC. Its translation is CASRDRGGETQYF.

The rearrangement joins TRBV10-3 to TRBJ2-7; D is undetermined. V shed 3 bases and J shed 0 bases, with 9 bases lying between them. CDR3 length equals 14 residues. CDR1 ENHRY and CDR2 SYGVKD come from the germline V gene. Here the CDR3 reads CAISEVPSSYEQYF. CDR3 bases: TGTGCCATCAGTGAAGTCCCCAGCTCCTACGAGCAGTACTTC.

This chain joins TRBV13 and TRBJ1-2; D might be TRBD1 (6 bases). Per germline, CDR1 PRHDT and CDR2 FYEKMQ (reference sequence). Trimming removed 4 bases from V and 5 bases from J, with 20 bases in between. The CDR3 length is 16 residues. CDR3 in DNA: TGTGCCAGCAGCTCCAAGGGCGCGACAGGACGATATGGCTACACCTTC. This translates into CASSSKGATGRYGYTF.